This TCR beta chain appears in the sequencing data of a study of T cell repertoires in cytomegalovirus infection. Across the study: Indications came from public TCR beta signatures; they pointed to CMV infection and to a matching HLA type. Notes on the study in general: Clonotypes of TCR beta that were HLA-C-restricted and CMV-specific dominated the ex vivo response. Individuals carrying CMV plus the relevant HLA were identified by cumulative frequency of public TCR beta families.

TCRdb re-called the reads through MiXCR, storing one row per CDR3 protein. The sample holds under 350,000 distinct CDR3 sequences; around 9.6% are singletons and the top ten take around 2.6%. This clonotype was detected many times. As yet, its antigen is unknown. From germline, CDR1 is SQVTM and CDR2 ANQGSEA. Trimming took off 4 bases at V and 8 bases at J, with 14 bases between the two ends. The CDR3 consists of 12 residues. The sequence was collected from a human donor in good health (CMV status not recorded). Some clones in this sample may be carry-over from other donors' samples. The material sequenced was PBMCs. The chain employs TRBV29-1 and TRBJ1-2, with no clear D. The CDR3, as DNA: TGCAGCGTTGCGGGTGGCGTGGGCGGCTACACCTTC. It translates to CSVAGGVGGYTF.